This T cell receptor beta chain was identified during a study of regulatory T cells in long-lasting Graves disease. Study as a whole: Patients with new Graves' disease had used antithyroid drugs below 3 months. Study-wide points: In persistent patients, shared public clonotypes (2,741) outnumbered those in new patients (about 890). Among samples with persistent disease, TRBV28, TRBJ1-2 and TRBJ2-5 were favored.

A remark on this clonotype: Its antigen is undetermined.

Specified time point: newly diagnosed GD, antithyroid drugs for less than 3 months. The TCR library was prepared using RNA isolated from PBMCs. According to the study, TCR beta libraries were built with iRepertoire HTBI primers and CDR3-region Arm-PCR. MiXCR, applied by TCRdb to the multiplex PCR reads, yields one record per CDR3 protein. The sample has approximately 400,000 distinct CDR3 sequences, more than 12% seen once; the top ten hold roughly a sixth. This CDR3 region has 15 residues. V dropped 4 bases and J dropped 10 bases, with 17 bases sitting between them. The germline CDR1 and CDR2 sequences are SGHTA and FQGTGA. These same records also appear under a second study, on T cells in Graves' hyperthyroidism and ophthalmopathy. In that study: Within blood appeared most thyroid clonotypes that had expanded above 0.001.

This clonotype was obtained from a woman aged 30 to 39 with Graves disease. V is TRBV7-3 and J is TRBJ1-6, with D perhaps matching TRBD1 (6 bases). The sample here was peripheral blood mononuclear cells (PBMCs), taken at new diagnosis, from a patient treated with antithyroid drugs. The CDR3 reads CASSSTDRMGSPLHF. CDR3 sequence (DNA): TGTGCCAGCAGCTCTACCGACAGGATGGGGTCACCCCTCCACTTT.